This passage covers 18 T cell receptor beta chains from one sample sequenced in a study of technical replicates of blood from a handful of donors. Data came from immunoSEQ multiplex PCR; TCRdb stores just in-frame clones and leaves some out. In the table there are over 70,000 clones, about 96% of which are singletons. Sample: T cells isolated from PBMCs. These TCRs come from a human donor in good health.

The chain links TRBV11-3 to TRBJ1-6; D gene unclear. This CDR3 has 12 amino acids. V was cut by 5 bases and J by 12 bases, with 11 bases left in between. Germline V gene data show CDR1 as SGHNT and CDR2 as YENEEA. DNA for the CDR3: TGTGCCAGCAGCCCAACCGGGGAACCCCTCCACTTT. As protein: CASSPTGEPLHF.

The chain links TRBV5-6 to TRBJ2-3, with a weak D call TRBD1 (8 bases). Germline V gene lookup returns CDR1 SGHDT and CDR2 YYEEEE. This CDR3 is 15 amino acids long. The V end was cut by 1 base, the J end by 5 bases, with 14 bases between. As DNA, the CDR3 is TGTGCCAGCAGCTTGACAGGGGGGGTTCAAGATACGCAGTATTTT. As protein: CASSLTGGVQDTQYF.

This clone was picked up one time. The chain uses TRBV30 and TRBJ1-2; D not resolved. This CDR3 is 11 amino acids long. V dropped 2 bases and J dropped 8 bases, with 9 bases sitting between them. From germline, CDR1 is GTSNPN and CDR2 SVGIG (reference sequence). The CDR3 sequence is CAWSYRFGYTF. The CDR3 region has the DNA TGTGCCTGGAGTTACAGATTCGGCTACACCTTC.

This chain links TRBV9 with TRBJ2-3; TRBD2 matches 8 bases. Germline lookup yields CDR1 SGDLS and CDR2 YYNGEE. V trimming: 3 bases; J trimming: 2 bases; junction bases outside the gene matches: 5. The CDR3 runs to 15 residues. CDR3 DNA: TGTGCCAGCAGCGAAGCGGGGGCCCACACAGATACGCAGTATTTT. Protein sequence: CASSEAGAHTDTQYF. The full variable domain, completed using reference TRBV9 and TRBJ2-3, is DSGVTQTPKHLITATGQRVTLRCSPRSGDLSVYWYQQSLDQGLQFLIQYYNGEERAKGNILERFSAQQFPDLHSELNLSSLELGDSALYFCASSEAGAHTDTQYFGPGTRLTVL.

The chain's CDR3 is CASSFLVGSTDTQYF. The CDR3 DNA is TGTGCCAGCAGCTTTTTAGTTGGTAGCACAGATACGCAGTATTTT. The V call is TRBV11-1, the J call TRBJ2-3; D is unclear. The CDR3 is made up of 15 amino acids. Germline V gene lookup returns CDR1 SGHAT and CDR2 FQDESV (reference sequence). The V end lost 3 bases, the J end lost 0 bases, and 10 bases lay between the germline ends.

The gene calls are TRBV29-1 and TRBJ1-4; 7 bases are a match to TRBD1. This CDR3 is built from 13 residues. In germline, CDR1 is SQVTM, CDR2 ANQGSEA. Germline trimming cut 7 bases from V and 5 bases from J; bases unmatched to any gene: 7. The CDR3 protein is CSALSGGNEKLFF. DNA for the CDR3: TGCAGCGCTTTGTCAGGGGGAAATGAAAAACTGTTTTTT.

The chain is built from TRBV21-1 and TRBJ2-7; TRBD1 is taken as the D call from the table, unchecked against the DNA. TRBV21-1 is a documented pseudogene. This CDR3 is 16 amino acids long. The CDR3 DNA sequence: TGTGCCAGCAGCGAGAGACAGGACCCAACGGCCTACGAGCAGTACTTC. Translated, it gives CASSERQDPTAYEQYF.

The chain employs TRBV6-1 and TRBJ2-7, with 11 bases aligning to TRBD1. V lost 6 bases and J lost 2; bases outside the gene matches: 6. CDR1 is MNHNS, CDR2 SASEGT, per germline. The CDR3 spans 15 residues. Here the CDR3 reads CASSLGGQGAYEQYF. Written as DNA, the CDR3 is TGTGCCAGCAGCCTAGGGGGACAGGGGGCCTACGAGCAGTACTTC.

The V call is TRBV2, the J call TRBJ2-2; no clear D gene. Germline V gene data show CDR1 as SNHLY and CDR2 as FYNNEI. This CDR3 has 18 amino acids. V lost 0 bases and J 0 bases, leaving 14 bases between the germline ends. The CDR3 coding sequence is TGTGCCAGCAGTGAAGCGCTTTTTCTCCGGGCGAACACCGGGGAGCTGTTTTTT. Its protein is CASSEALFLRANTGELFF.

The count of this clone is one. V and J are TRBV6-5 and TRBJ1-5; D call uncertain. Per germline, CDR1 MNHEY and CDR2 SVGAGI. Trimming removed 6 bases from V and 2 bases from J, with 11 bases in between. This CDR3 has 14 residues. The CDR3 sequence: CASSLVGGNQPQHF. CDR3 DNA: TGTGCCAGCAGCCTAGTCGGGGGCAATCAGCCCCAGCATTTT.

V and J are TRBV18 and TRBJ1-5; TRBD1 matches at 9 bases. V gave up 2 bases and J gave up 6 bases; unmatched junction bases: 23. Germline CDR1 is KGHSH and CDR2 is LQKENI. CDR3 size: 21 residues. In DNA, the CDR3 is TGTGCCAGCTCACCATATATAAGCGGAGGGACAGGGAGCTTTGGTGTTCAGCCCCAGCATTTT. This codes for CASSPYISGGTGSFGVQPQHF.

V usage is TRBV29-1 and J usage is TRBJ2-7, with 9 bases matching TRBD1. The germline CDR1 and CDR2 sequences are SQVTM and ANQGSEA. V dropped 4 bases and J dropped 5; count of bases not matched to a gene: 9. The CDR3 runs 14 residues. CDR3 protein: CSVVTPGQGDEQYF. DNA for the CDR3: TGCAGCGTTGTAACACCGGGACAGGGAGACGAGCAGTACTTC.

The CDR3 here is CATTRVYEQYF. The DNA of the CDR3 is TGTGCCACGACCAGGGTTTACGAGCAGTACTTC. This chain uses TRBV28 with TRBJ2-7, with D perhaps matching TRBD1 (5 bases). CDR1 is MDHEN and CDR2 is SYDVKM in the germline V gene. V lost 10 bases and J 4 bases, leaving 11 bases between the germline ends. CDR3 length: 11 amino acids.

The chain carries TRBV19 and TRBJ1-4; no definite D call. Germline V gene data show CDR1 as LNHDA and CDR2 as SQIVND (reference sequence). V lost 6 bases and J lost 7, with 18 bases in between. The CDR3 contains 15 residues. CDR3 sequence reads: CASRDLSRESEKLFF. CDR3 sequence (DNA): TGTGCCAGTAGAGATCTGAGCCGAGAGTCTGAAAAACTGTTTTTT.

This clone appeared a single time. The rearrangement joins TRBV14 to TRBJ1-2, with unresolved D. The germline V and J ends were trimmed by 4 bases and 6 bases, with 12 bases remaining between them. The CDR3 has 13 amino acids. The germline V gene encodes CDR1 SGHDN and CDR2 FVKESK. CDR3 nucleotide sequence: TGTGCCAGCAGCCCCCGGGCGGGTGATGGCTACACCTTC. As protein: CASSPRAGDGYTF.

This rearrangement joins TRBV29-1 to TRBJ2-7; perhaps TRBD2 as D (6 bases). The CDR3 consists of 13 residues. Germline V gene lookup returns CDR1 SQVTM and CDR2 ANQGSEA. The CDR3 here is CRDTYRGTYEQYF. The CDR3 bases are TGCAGAGATACATACCGGGGGACCTACGAGCAGTACTTC.

This chain links TRBV5-1 with TRBJ2-7; TRBD2 is a possible D gene (6 bases). The CDR3 extends over 13 amino acids. Germline assignment: CDR1 SGHRS and CDR2 YFSETQ. V lost 5 bases and J lost 2, with 11 bases in between. In DNA form, the CDR3 reads TGCGCCAGCAGTCGGGGACTCACCTACGAGCAGTACTTC. Encoded protein: CASSRGLTYEQYF.

The CDR3 nucleotides read TGCGCCAGCAGACGCGGGAGTGGAAATGAGCAGTTCTTC. Translating gives CASRRGSGNEQFF. The V gene is TRBV4-1, the J gene TRBJ2-1, with TRBD2 matching 7 bases. Germline V gives CDR1 MGHRA, CDR2 YSYEKL. Trimming took 6 bases from V and 7 from J; bases not matched to a gene: 6. The CDR3 is made up of 13 amino acids.